This T cell receptor (beta chain) was recovered during a study of T cells after posttransplantation cyclophosphamide. Sequenced by immunoSEQ multiplex PCR; TCRdb stores in-frame clones only, minus some. In total the sample includes about 25,000 clones, none of them seen once. V was shortened by 1 base and J by 2 bases, with 10 bases between the two germline ends. Germline V gene lookup returns CDR1 LGHNA and CDR2 YNFKEQ. This CDR3 is 15 amino acids long. The table lists this clone with many counts. Treatment was busulfan-fludarabine conditioning, a marrow graft, and cyclophosphamide on days +3 and +4.

The chain couples TRBV4-2 to TRBJ2-3; maybe TRBD2 (5 bases). This sequence was found in a male patient aged 18 to 35 who received an allogeneic stem cell transplant from a related donor, was CMV-positive, and had no GVHD. A share of the T cells may be of graft donor origin. Sequencing was performed on PBMCs, taken after allogeneic stem cell transplant with posttransplant cyclophosphamide. CDR3 region: CASSQVERNTDTQYF. Written as DNA, the CDR3 is TGTGCCAGCAGCCAAGTTGAGCGGAACACAGATACGCAGTATTTT.